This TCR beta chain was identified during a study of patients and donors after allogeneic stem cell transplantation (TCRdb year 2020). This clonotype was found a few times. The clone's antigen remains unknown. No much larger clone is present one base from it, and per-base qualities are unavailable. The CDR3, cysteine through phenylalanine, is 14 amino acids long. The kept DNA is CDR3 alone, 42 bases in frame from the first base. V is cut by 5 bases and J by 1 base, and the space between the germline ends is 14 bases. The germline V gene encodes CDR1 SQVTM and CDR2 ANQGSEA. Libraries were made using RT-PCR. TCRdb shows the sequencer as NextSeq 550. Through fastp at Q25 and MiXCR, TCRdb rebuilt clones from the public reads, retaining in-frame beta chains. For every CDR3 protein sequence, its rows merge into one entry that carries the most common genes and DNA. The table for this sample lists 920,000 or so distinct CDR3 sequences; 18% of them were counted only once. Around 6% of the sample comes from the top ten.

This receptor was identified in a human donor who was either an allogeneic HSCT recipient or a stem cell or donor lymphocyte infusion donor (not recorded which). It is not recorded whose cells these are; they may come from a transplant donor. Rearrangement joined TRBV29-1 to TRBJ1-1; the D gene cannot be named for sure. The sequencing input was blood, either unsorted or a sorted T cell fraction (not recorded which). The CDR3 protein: CSVRGGVRNTEAFF. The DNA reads TGCAGCGTTCGTGGTGGTGTAAGGAACACTGAAGCTTTCTTT.